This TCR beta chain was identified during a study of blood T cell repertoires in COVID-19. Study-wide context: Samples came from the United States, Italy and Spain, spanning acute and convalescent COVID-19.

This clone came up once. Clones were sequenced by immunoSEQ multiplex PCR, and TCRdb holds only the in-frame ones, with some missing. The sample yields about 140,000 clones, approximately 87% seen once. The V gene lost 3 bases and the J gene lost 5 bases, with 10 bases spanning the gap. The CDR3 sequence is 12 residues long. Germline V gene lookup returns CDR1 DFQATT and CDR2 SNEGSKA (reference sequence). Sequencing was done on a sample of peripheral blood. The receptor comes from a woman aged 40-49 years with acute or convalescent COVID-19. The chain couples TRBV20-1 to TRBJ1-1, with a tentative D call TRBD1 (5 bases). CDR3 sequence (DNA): TGCAGTGCTAGTCCAGGGAGGACTGAAGCTTTCTTT. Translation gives CSASPGRTEAFF.